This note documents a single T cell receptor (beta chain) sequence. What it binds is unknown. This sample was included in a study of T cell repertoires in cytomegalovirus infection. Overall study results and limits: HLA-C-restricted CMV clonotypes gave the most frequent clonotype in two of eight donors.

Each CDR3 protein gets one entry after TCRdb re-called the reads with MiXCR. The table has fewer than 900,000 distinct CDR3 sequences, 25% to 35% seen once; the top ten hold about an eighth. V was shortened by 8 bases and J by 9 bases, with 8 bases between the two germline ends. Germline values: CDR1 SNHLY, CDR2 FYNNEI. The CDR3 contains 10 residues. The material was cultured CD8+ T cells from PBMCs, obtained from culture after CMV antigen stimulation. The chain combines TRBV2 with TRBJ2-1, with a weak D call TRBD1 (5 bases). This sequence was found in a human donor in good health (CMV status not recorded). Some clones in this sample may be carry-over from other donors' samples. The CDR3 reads CASGASEQFF. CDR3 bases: TGTGCCAGCGGGGCGAGTGAGCAGTTCTTC.